Shown below are 4 T cell receptor beta chains from a single sample sequenced in a study of OX40 agonist ivuxolimab in advanced cancers. The assay was immunoSEQ multiplex PCR, and TCRdb's table has in-frame clones only and misses some. The sample lists tens of thousands of clones, roughly nine tenths occurring once. The material sequenced was CD4+ or CD8+ T cells sorted from blood, taken in a trial of the OX40 agonist ivuxolimab. The receptors derive from an adult with an advanced solid tumor such as melanoma, head and neck, liver or kidney cancer.

V gene TRBV18 combines with J gene TRBJ1-4, with 10 bases matching TRBD1. The CDR3 length is 17 residues. The V gene's germline CDR1 is KGHSH and CDR2 LQKENI. The V and J ends lost 3 bases and 6 bases, in that order; junction bases with no gene match: 10. CDR3 sequence (DNA): TGTGCCAGCTCACCTTCCGGGACAGGGGTAGGCGATGAAAAACTGTTTTTT. Its translation: CASSPSGTGVGDEKLFF.

The rearrangement uses TRBV9 and TRBJ1-6, with D possibly being TRBD1 (6 bases). CDR3 length: 15 residues. V lost 4 bases and J lost 7, with 15 bases in between. Germline-derived CDR1 and CDR2 are SGDLS and YYNGEE. The CDR3 nucleotides are TGTGCCAGCAGCCCAGAGGGGGGGCGGAATTCACCCCTCCACTTT. Its translation is CASSPEGGRNSPLHF.

The chain has TRBV19 and TRBJ1-5, with TRBD1 matching over 8 bases. The V gene end was trimmed by 6 bases and the J gene end by 0 bases; junction bases not matched to a gene: 10. The CDR3 spans 17 residues. Per germline, CDR1 LNHDA and CDR2 SQIVND (reference sequence). The chain's CDR3 is CASRTTGVPNSNQPQHF. The CDR3 DNA follows: TGTGCCAGTAGGACGACAGGGGTCCCAAATAGCAATCAGCCCCAGCATTTT.

The rearrangement uses TRBV6-9 and TRBJ2-4; either TRBD1 or TRBD2 may supply D (5 bases each). V was pared by 5 bases and J by 0 bases, with 11 bases between. This CDR3 is 15 amino acids long. In germline, CDR1 is MNHGY, CDR2 SVAAGI. CDR3 loop: CASSKGRLAKNIQYF. DNA of the CDR3: TGTGCCAGCAGTAAGGGACGACTAGCCAAAAACATTCAGTACTTC.